This is a list of T cell receptor beta chains from one sample in a study of blood T cell repertoires in COVID-19. Assay used: immunoSEQ multiplex PCR; TCRdb lists only in-frame clones, some missing. The table records about 250,000 clones, approximately 84% of them present only once. Sequenced: PBMCs or T cells enriched from blood (not recorded which). Receptor source: a man over 45 who had recovered from COVID-19. CDR3s include the opening cysteine and the closing phenylalanine or tryptophan. Each record gives: D gene, clone size, J gene, V gene, CDR3 protein, CDR3 DNA. D genes are given only for firm matches. Some rows mark clone size as missing; the rest say once, few, many or name a class of expanded clone.

D gene: TRBD2; clone size: NA; J gene: TRBJ2-7; V gene: TRBV14; CDR3 protein: CASSQGWAGEGYEQYF; CDR3 DNA: TGTGCCAGCAGCCAAGGATGGGCGGGAGAGGGCTACGAGCAGTACTTC
D gene: TRBD1; clone size: many; J gene: TRBJ1-5; V gene: TRBV28; CDR3 protein: CASSLGTGVQPQHF; CDR3 DNA: TGTGCCAGCAGTTTAGGGACAGGGGTTCAGCCCCAGCATTTT
D gene: NA; clone size: NA; J gene: TRBJ2-4; V gene: TRBV28; CDR3 protein: CASSPPMLVQKNIQYF; CDR3 DNA: TGTGCCAGCAGTCCACCCATGTTAGTCCAAAAAAACATTCAGTACTTC
D gene: NA; clone size: NA; J gene: TRBJ2-1; V gene: TRBV27; CDR3 protein: CASSFREGGYNEQFF; CDR3 DNA: TGTGCCAGCAGTTTCAGGGAGGGGGGCTACAATGAGCAGTTCTTC
D gene: NA; clone size: NA; J gene: TRBJ1-5; V gene: TRBV29-1; CDR3 protein: CSVSTGLNQPQHF; CDR3 DNA: TGCAGCGTTTCCACAGGGTTGAATCAGCCCCAGCATTTT
D gene: TRBD2; clone size: NA; J gene: TRBJ2-1; V gene: TRBV3-1/TRBV3-2; CDR3 protein: CASSQGPLSGFEQFF; CDR3 DNA: TGTGCCAGCAGCCAAGGTCCTCTTAGCGGGTTTGAGCAGTTCTTC
D gene: NA; clone size: NA; J gene: TRBJ1-3; V gene: TRBV11-2; CDR3 protein: CASSPTGRNTIYF; CDR3 DNA: TGTGCCAGCAGCCCAACAGGGAGAAACACCATATATTTT
D gene: TRBD1; clone size: few; J gene: TRBJ2-3; V gene: TRBV4-3; CDR3 protein: CASSQDLTRTGLTDTQYF; CDR3 DNA: TGCGCCAGCAGCCAAGATCTAACCCGGACAGGGCTTACGGATACGCAGTATTTT
D gene: NA; clone size: NA; J gene: TRBJ1-1; V gene: TRBV21-1; CDR3 protein: CASSKAQGGGSDTEAFF; CDR3 DNA: TGTGCCAGCAGCAAAGCCCAAGGGGGCGGCTCTGACACTGAAGCTTTCTTT
D gene: NA; clone size: NA; J gene: TRBJ1-1; V gene: TRBV7-3; CDR3 protein: CASSLGTGRGTEAFF; CDR3 DNA: TGTGCCAGCAGCTTAGGCACAGGGAGAGGGACTGAAGCTTTCTTT
D gene: TRBD1; clone size: once; J gene: TRBJ2-7; V gene: TRBV11-3; CDR3 protein: CASSFRTGDSYEQYF; CDR3 DNA: TGTGCCAGCAGCTTTCGGACAGGGGATTCCTACGAGCAGTACTTC
D gene: NA; clone size: NA; J gene: TRBJ2-3; V gene: TRBV9; CDR3 protein: CASSLGDTQYF; CDR3 DNA: TGTGCCAGCAGCCTCGGGGATACGCAGTATTTT
D gene: NA; clone size: NA; J gene: TRBJ2-7; V gene: TRBV5-6; CDR3 protein: CASSFRTGSYEQYF; CDR3 DNA: TGTGCCAGCAGCTTTCGGACGGGGTCCTACGAGCAGTACTTC